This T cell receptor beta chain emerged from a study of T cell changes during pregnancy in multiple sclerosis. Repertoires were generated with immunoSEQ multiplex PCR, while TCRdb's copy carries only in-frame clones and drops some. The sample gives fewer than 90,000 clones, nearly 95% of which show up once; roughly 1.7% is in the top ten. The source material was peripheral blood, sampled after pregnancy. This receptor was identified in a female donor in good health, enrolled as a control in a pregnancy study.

The CDR3 region is CAISGTSGRTTDTQYF. Written as DNA, the CDR3 is TGTGCCATCAGTGGGACTAGCGGGAGGACTACAGATACGCAGTATTTT. V is TRBV10-3 and J is TRBJ2-3; TRBD2 agrees at 14 bases. The J segment lost 3 bases and the V segment lost 4 bases, leaving 3 bases of the junction unmatched. The CDR3 sequence is 16 residues long. Germline values: CDR1 ENHRY, CDR2 SYGVKD.